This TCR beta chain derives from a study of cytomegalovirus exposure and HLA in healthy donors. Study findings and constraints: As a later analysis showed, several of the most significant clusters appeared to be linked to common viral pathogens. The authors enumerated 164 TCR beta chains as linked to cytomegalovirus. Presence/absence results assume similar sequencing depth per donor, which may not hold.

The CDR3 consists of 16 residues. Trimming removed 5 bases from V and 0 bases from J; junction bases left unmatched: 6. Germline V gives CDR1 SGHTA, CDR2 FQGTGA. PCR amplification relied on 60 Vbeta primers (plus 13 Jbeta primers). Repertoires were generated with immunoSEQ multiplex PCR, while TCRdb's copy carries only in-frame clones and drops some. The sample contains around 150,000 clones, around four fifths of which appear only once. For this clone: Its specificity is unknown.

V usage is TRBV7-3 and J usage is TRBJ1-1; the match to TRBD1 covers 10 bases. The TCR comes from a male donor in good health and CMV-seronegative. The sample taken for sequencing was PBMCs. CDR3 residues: CASSLGQGIMNTEAFF. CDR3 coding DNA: TGTGCCAGCAGCCTGGGACAGGGGATCATGAACACTGAAGCTTTCTTT.